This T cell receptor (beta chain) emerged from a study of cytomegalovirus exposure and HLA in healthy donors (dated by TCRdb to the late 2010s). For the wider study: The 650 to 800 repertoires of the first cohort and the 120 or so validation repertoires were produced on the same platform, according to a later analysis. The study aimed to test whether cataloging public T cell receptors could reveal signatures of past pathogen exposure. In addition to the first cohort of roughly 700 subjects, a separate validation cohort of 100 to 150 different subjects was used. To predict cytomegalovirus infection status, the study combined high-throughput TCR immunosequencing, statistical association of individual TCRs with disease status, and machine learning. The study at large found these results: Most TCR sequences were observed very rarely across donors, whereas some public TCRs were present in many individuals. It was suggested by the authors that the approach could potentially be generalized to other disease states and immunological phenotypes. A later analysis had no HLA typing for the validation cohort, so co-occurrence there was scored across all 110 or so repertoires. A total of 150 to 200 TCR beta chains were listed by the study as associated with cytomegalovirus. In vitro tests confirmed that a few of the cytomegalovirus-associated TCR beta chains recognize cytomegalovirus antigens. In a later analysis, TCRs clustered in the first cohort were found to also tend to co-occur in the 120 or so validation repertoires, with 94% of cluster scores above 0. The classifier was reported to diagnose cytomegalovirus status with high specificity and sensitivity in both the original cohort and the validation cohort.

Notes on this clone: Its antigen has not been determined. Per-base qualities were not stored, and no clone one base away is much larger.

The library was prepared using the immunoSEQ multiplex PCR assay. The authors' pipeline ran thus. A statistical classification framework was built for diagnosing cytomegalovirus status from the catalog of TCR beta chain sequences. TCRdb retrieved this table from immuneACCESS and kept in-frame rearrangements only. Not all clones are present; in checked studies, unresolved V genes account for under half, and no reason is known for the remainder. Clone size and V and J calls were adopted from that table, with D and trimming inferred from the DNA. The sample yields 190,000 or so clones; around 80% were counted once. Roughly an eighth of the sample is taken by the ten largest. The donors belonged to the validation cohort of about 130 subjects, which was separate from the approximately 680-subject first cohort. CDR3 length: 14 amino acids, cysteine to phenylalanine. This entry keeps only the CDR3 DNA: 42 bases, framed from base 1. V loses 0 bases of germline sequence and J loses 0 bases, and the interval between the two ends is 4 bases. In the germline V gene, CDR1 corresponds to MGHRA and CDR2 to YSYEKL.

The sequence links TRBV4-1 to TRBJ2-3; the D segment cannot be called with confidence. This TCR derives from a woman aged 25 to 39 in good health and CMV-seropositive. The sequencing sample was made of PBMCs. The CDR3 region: CASSQETSTDTQYF. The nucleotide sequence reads TGCGCCAGCAGCCAAGAAACTAGCACAGATACGCAGTATTTT.